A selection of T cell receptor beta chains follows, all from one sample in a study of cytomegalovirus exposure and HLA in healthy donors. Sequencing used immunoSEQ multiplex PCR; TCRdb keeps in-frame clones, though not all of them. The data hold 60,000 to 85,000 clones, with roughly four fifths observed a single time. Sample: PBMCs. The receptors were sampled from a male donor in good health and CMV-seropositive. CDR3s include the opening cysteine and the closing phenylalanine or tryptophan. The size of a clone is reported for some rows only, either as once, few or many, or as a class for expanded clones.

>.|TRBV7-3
CASSPLAESKEQFF
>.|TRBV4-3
CASSQDSSYEQYF
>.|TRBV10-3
CAISGQGYEQYF
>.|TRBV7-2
CASSLRTGYQETQYF
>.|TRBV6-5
CASSYRQPLGYEQYF
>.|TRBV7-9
CASSRLAGKRGQFF
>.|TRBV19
CASSPPPGVVTEAFF
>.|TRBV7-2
CASSPRLGGGNTIYF
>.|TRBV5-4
CASSLGGVAGEYEQYF
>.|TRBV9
CASSVAAGGELFF
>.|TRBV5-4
CASSLDRARMAFF
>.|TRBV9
CASSVGQGLSNQPQHF
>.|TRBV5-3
CARSLSLNRGEDTEAFF
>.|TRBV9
CASSVARTSGSSYNEQFF
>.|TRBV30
CAWSSGHNTEAFF
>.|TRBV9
CASGRGLAEETQYF
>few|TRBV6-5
CASSSKRHLGNEQFF
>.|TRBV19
CASTFSGSPTGELFF
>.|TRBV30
CAWSVPPGHLGGAFF
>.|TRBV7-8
CESSGYDRGSTDTQYF
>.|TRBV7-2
CASRRSGVNTGELFF
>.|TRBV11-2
CASSLKGLAGMGPYNEQFF
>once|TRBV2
CASSARQGYTEAFF
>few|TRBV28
CASSVTGLGEQFF
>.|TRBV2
CANQPRAGAYEQYF
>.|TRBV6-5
CASSSGAGGQDTEAFF
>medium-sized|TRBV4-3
CASSQDNGGGNEQFF
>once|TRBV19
CATPSGIDTGELFF
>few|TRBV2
CASSRQEKLFF